A selection of T cell receptor beta chains follows, all from one sample in a study of blood T cell repertoires in COVID-19. Measured with immunoSEQ multiplex PCR; TCRdb has only the in-frame clones, and not every one. The table records some 170,000 clones, about 79% of them present only once. Source material: PBMCs or T cells enriched from blood (not recorded which). Receptor source: a man aged 50-59 years who had recovered from COVID-19. Both conserved end residues are part of each CDR3. Fields, in order: D gene, clone size, J gene, CDR3 length, V gene, CDR3 DNA, CDR3 protein. A D gene is named only where the DNA matches it firmly. Clone size is given for some rows only: seen once, a few or many times, or a class if the clone is expanded.

NA	NA	TRBJ1-2	13	TRBV5-5	TGTGCCAGCAGAGAAGGGGGAAACCATGGCTACACCTTC	CASREGGNHGYTF
NA	few	TRBJ2-7	13	TRBV7-9	TGTGCCAGCAGCTTGGGCTCGGACTACGAGCAGTACTTC	CASSLGSDYEQYF
TRBD1	NA	TRBJ1-2	14	TRBV4-1	TGCGCCAGCAGCCCGGACAGGGCTGGTTATGGCTACACCTTC	CASSPDRAGYGYTF
TRBD2	NA	TRBJ2-7	13	TRBV10-1	TGCGCCAGCAGCCCCGGGGGGGCCTACGAGCAGTACTTC	CASSPGGAYEQYF
TRBD1	NA	TRBJ2-7	20	TRBV4-2	TGTGCCAGCAGCCAAGTTCGATCCGGGACAGGGGGCTATCGACCCTACGAGCAGTACTTC	CASSQVRSGTGGYRPYEQYF
NA	NA	TRBJ1-2	14	TRBV2	TGTGCCAGCAGTGCCCAAATCCCCGGGTTCGGCTACACCTTC	CASSAQIPGFGYTF
TRBD1	NA	TRBJ1-5	17	TRBV3-1/TRBV3-2	TGTGCCAGCAGCCAAGGCCGGGACAGGGGCCAGAATCAGCCCCAGCATTTT	CASSQGRDRGQNQPQHF
NA	NA	TRBJ2-1	11	TRBV29-1	TGCAGCGTTGCCCGTAGCGGAGAGCAGTTCTTC	CSVARSGEQFF
TRBD1	NA	TRBJ1-1	14	TRBV4-1	TGCGCCAGCAGCCAGGATAGGGGGCGTACTGAAGCTTTCTTT	CASSQDRGRTEAFF
TRBD2	once	TRBJ2-1	15	TRBV19	TGTGCCAGTAGTATGGGCGGGACTAGCAGGTATGAGCAGTTCTTC	CASSMGGTSRYEQFF
TRBD2	few	TRBJ2-7	16	TRBV24-1	TGTGCCACCAGTGACCCAGGGGCGGGGGGCCCCTACGAGCAGTACTTC	CATSDPGAGGPYEQYF
TRBD1	NA	TRBJ2-5	13	TRBV6-5	TGTGCCAGCAGGCGACAGGGTCAAGAGACCCAGTACTTC	CASRRQGQETQYF
NA	NA	TRBJ1-1	13	TRBV11-2	TGTGCCAGCAGCATACAGGGTTATACTGAAGCTTTCTTT	CASSIQGYTEAFF
NA	NA	TRBJ2-5	16	TRBV9	TGTGCCAGCAGCCCCTCTGAGGGGGGGGGCCAAGAGACCCAGTACTTC	CASSPSEGGGQETQYF
NA	few	TRBJ1-5	13	TRBV15	TGTGCCACCAGCAGAGGAATAGATCAGCCCCAGCATTTT	CATSRGIDQPQHF
TRBD1	NA	TRBJ1-4	14	TRBV2	TGTGCCAGCAGTGGGCAGGGGGCTTATGAAAAACTGTTTTTT	CASSGQGAYEKLFF